This is a list of T cell receptor beta chains from one sample in a study of cytotoxic CD8 clonotypes in ibrutinib-treated CLL. Generated by immunoSEQ multiplex PCR, the TCRdb table keeps only in-frame clones and is missing some. The sample has tens of thousands of clones, 49% seen once. The sequencing here drew on PBMCs, taken before ibrutinib treatment. Receptor source: a human donor with chronic lymphocytic leukemia. CDR3s include the opening cysteine and the closing phenylalanine or tryptophan. The size field is filled for only some rows; it gives once, few, many or a size class.

j_call: TRBJ1-5; v_call: TRBV6-6; clone_size: few; cdr3_aa: CASSYPDTRNQPQHF
j_call: TRBJ1-2; v_call: TRBV7-2; clone_size: few; cdr3_aa: CASSLDISNYGYTF
j_call: TRBJ2-5; v_call: TRBV5-5; clone_size: NA; cdr3_aa: CASSPSTTNSLQETQYF
j_call: TRBJ1-5; v_call: TRBV10-3; clone_size: once; cdr3_aa: CAISDQTFPSSNQPQHF
j_call: TRBJ2-6; v_call: TRBV7-3; clone_size: few; cdr3_aa: CASSLGYGTSGGFPSGANVLTF
j_call: TRBJ2-3; v_call: TRBV29-1; clone_size: once; cdr3_aa: CSVAGIPTQYF
j_call: TRBJ2-3; v_call: TRBV27; clone_size: once; cdr3_aa: CASRRRSTDTQYF
j_call: TRBJ2-5; v_call: TRBV7-7; clone_size: few; cdr3_aa: CASSLSQGTGEETQYF
j_call: TRBJ2-7; v_call: TRBV19; clone_size: NA; cdr3_aa: CASSFDRGPYEQYF
j_call: TRBJ1-1; v_call: TRBV29-1; clone_size: once; cdr3_aa: CSVTTDMNTEAFF
j_call: TRBJ2-7; v_call: TRBV18; clone_size: NA; cdr3_aa: CASSPGGSKDYEQYF
j_call: TRBJ1-3; v_call: TRBV5-1; clone_size: NA; cdr3_aa: CASSPERPPNSGNTIYF
j_call: TRBJ2-5; v_call: TRBV11-2; clone_size: NA; cdr3_aa: CASSLGVAGDQETQYF
j_call: TRBJ1-5; v_call: TRBV6-1; clone_size: once; cdr3_aa: CGAAQPQHF
j_call: TRBJ2-1; v_call: TRBV9; clone_size: NA; cdr3_aa: CASSTERGGPDEQFF
j_call: TRBJ2-7; v_call: TRBV5-6; clone_size: few; cdr3_aa: CASSTDRNSYEQYF
j_call: TRBJ2-3; v_call: TRBV4-2; clone_size: few; cdr3_aa: CASSQVRGTQYF
j_call: TRBJ2-7; v_call: TRBV27; clone_size: NA; cdr3_aa: CASRIQGAYEQYF
j_call: TRBJ1-2; v_call: TRBV4-1; clone_size: few; cdr3_aa: CASSQGQGDPSGGYTF
j_call: TRBJ2-3; v_call: TRBV7-3; clone_size: few; cdr3_aa: CASSQAGASTDTQYF
j_call: TRBJ1-6; v_call: TRBV5-1; clone_size: NA; cdr3_aa: CASSFGTGVSFSPLHF
j_call: TRBJ1-5; v_call: TRBV27; clone_size: NA; cdr3_aa: CASSHGRINQPQHF
j_call: TRBJ1-6; v_call: TRBV7-3; clone_size: few; cdr3_aa: CASSLGGAGSPLHF
j_call: TRBJ2-1; v_call: TRBV30; clone_size: NA; cdr3_aa: CAGSRGSGRYNEQFF
j_call: TRBJ2-3; v_call: TRBV19; clone_size: few; cdr3_aa: CASSGEDTQYF
j_call: TRBJ2-2; v_call: TRBV28; clone_size: NA; cdr3_aa: CASSLWQGDTGELFF
j_call: TRBJ2-5; v_call: TRBV5-1; clone_size: NA; cdr3_aa: CASSQQTADQETQYF
j_call: TRBJ1-1; v_call: TRBV7-9; clone_size: few; cdr3_aa: CASSLGTHTEAFF
j_call: TRBJ2-1; v_call: TRBV6-5; clone_size: NA; cdr3_aa: CASSYPAGAMIF
j_call: TRBJ1-2; v_call: TRBV5-1; clone_size: NA; cdr3_aa: CASSLAWGDYGYTF
j_call: TRBJ1-2; v_call: TRBV28; clone_size: NA; cdr3_aa: CAAWGHNYGYTF